This TCR beta chain appears in the sequencing data of a study of cytomegalovirus exposure and HLA in healthy donors. Background on the study: In a later analysis, it was reported that the 110 or so validation repertoires had been produced on the same platform as the 700 or so repertoires belonging to the first cohort. Study-wide results and caveats: One later analysis, an examination of the 120 or so validation repertoires, found that first-cohort TCR clusters tended to co-occur in them. Fewer than 200 TCR beta chains were listed as cytomegalovirus-associated.

The study drew the donors from its roughly 120-subject validation cohort, separate from the 666-subject first cohort. TCRdb's table, derived via immunoSEQ multiplex PCR, lists solely in-frame clones and lacks some. The top ten clones hold roughly 5.8% of a sample with roughly 150,000 clones, 86% of them seen once. V was clipped by 2 bases and J by 6 bases; unmatched bases: 2. The CDR3 extends over 14 amino acids. CDR1 MNHEY and CDR2 SMNVEV come from the germline V gene (reference sequence). Worth noting for this clone: Its antigen is undetermined.

Sequenced sample: PBMCs. This chain uses TRBV27 with TRBJ1-2; 11 nucleotides align to TRBD1. This sequence originates from a woman under 40 in good health and CMV-seronegative. The CDR3 bases are TGTGCCAGCAGTTTACGGGACAGGGGGAATGGCTACACCTTC. It specifies CASSLRDRGNGYTF.